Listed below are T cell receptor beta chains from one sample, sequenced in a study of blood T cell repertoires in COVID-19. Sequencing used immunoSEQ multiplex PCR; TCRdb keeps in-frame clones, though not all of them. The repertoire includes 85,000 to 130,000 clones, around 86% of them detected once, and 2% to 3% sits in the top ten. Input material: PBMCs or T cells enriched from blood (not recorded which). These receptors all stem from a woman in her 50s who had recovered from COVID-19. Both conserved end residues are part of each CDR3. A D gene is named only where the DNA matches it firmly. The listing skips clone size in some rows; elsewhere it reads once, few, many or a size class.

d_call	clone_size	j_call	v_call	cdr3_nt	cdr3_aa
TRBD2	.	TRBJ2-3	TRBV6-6	TGTGCCAGCATAGCGGGGGAGGCTGATACGCAGTATTTT	CASIAGEADTQYF
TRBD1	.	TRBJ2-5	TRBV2	TGTGCCAGCAGCGAAGGGACAGAAGGGACCCAGTACTTC	CASSEGTEGTQYF
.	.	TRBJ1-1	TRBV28	TGTGCCAGCAGTACCCGGACAGAGATGAACACTGAAGCTTTCTTT	CASSTRTEMNTEAFF
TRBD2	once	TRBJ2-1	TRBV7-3	TGTGCCAGCAGCTTAAGAGCGGGGGCTTACAATGAGCAGTTCTTC	CASSLRAGAYNEQFF
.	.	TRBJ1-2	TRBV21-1	TGTGCCAGCAGCGGTCGGACAGGGGATTCCTATGGCTACACCTTC	CASSGRTGDSYGYTF
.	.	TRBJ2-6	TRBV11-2	TGTGCCAGCAGCTTCTGGGCCAGCCCCTCTGGGGCCAACGTCCTGACTTTC	CASSFWASPSGANVLTF
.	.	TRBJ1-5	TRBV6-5	TGTGCCAGCAGCCTGCCCTCAGGGAACAATCAGCCCCAGCATTTT	CASSLPSGNNQPQHF
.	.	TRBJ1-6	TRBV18	TGTGCCAGCTCACAGCGGGATAATTCACCCCTCCACTTT	CASSQRDNSPLHF
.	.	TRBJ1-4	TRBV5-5	TGTGCCAGCAGCCGACAGCCCTTTCACCTAGGGGAAAAACTGTTTTTT	CASSRQPFHLGEKLFF
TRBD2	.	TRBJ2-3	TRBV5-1	TGCGCCAGCAGCCCGCTAGCGGGGAGCACAGATACGCAGTATTTT	CASSPLAGSTDTQYF
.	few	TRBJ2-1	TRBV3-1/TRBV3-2	TGTGCCAGCAGCCGGTGGGGGGAGTACAATGAGCAGTTCTTC	CASSRWGEYNEQFF
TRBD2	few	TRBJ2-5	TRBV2	TGTGCCAGCACTTTCGATCGCGGGAGCACAGAGACCCAGTACTTC	CASTFDRGSTETQYF
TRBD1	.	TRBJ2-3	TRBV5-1	TGCGCCAGCAGCTTAGGGACAGGGTCCAAAGATACGCAGTATTTT	CASSLGTGSKDTQYF
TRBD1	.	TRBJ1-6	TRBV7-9	TGTGCCAGCAGCCGGACAGGGTATAATTCACCCCTCCACTTT	CASSRTGYNSPLHF
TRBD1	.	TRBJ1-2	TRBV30	TGTGCCTGGAGTCTTGACAGGGCCCTCCGTGGCTACACCTTC	CAWSLDRALRGYTF
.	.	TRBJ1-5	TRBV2	TGTGCCAGCAGGTGGGAGGGGTCCTTCCAGCCCCAGCATTTT	CASRWEGSFQPQHF
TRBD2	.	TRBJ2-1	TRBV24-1	TGTGCCACCAGTGATATAGCGGGGGGTTACAATGAGCAGTTCTTC	CATSDIAGGYNEQFF
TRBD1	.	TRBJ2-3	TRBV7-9	TGTGCCAGCAGCTTAATGGGACAGGGGACAGATACGCAGTATTTT	CASSLMGQGTDTQYF
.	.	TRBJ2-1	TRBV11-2	TGTGCCAGCAGCTTAGAGGTGCTGCTAGCCAATGAGCAGTTCTTC	CASSLEVLLANEQFF
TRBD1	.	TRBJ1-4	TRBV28	TGTGCCAGCACCAGAGCAGACAGGGAAGCTGAAAAACTGTTTTTT	CASTRADREAEKLFF
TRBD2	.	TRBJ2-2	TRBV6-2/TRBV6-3	TGTGCCAGCAGTTACGTAGCGGGAGGAGCCAACACCGGGGAGCTGTTTTTT	CASSYVAGGANTGELFF
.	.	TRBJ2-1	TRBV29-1	TGCAGCGTTCGGAGCGGTTTTGAGCAGTTCTTC	CSVRSGFEQFF
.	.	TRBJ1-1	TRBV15	TGTGCCACCAGCGCATCAGGGGCCGAAGCTTTCTTT	CATSASGAEAFF
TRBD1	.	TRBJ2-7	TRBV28	TGTGCCAGCAGGAGACCGGGACAGGGGGCTCAGTACGAGCAGTACTTC	CASRRPGQGAQYEQYF
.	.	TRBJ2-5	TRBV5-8	TGTGCCAGCAGCTTGGCTCAGGGACATACGACCCAAGAGACCCAGTACTTC	CASSLAQGHTTQETQYF
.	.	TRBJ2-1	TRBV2	TGTGCCAGCATGGAGGCCCTGGGCTCCTACAATGAGCAGTTCTTC	CASMEALGSYNEQFF
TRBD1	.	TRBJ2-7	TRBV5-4	TGTGCCAGCAGCACTGGGACAGCTTACGAGCAGTACTTC	CASSTGTAYEQYF
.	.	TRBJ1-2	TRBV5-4	TGTGCCAGCCGGGGGGACCGTAACTATGGCTACACCTTC	CASRGDRNYGYTF
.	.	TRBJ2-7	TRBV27	TGTGCCAGCAGCCCCCTAATGGGCCTTTACGAGCAGTACTTC	CASSPLMGLYEQYF
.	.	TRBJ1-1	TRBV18	TGTGCCAGCTCGCGGATCCAAGGCACTGAAGCTTTCTTT	CASSRIQGTEAFF
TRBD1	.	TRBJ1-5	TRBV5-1	TGCGCCAGCAGCGCACAGGGGGCCGATCAGCCCCAGCATTTT	CASSAQGADQPQHF
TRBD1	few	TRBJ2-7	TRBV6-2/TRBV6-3	TGTGCCAGCAGTTACCCAACAAGCGACAGGGACGGCGAGCAGTACTTC	CASSYPTSDRDGEQYF
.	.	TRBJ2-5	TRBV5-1	TGCGCCAGCAGCCCCTACTTTGGGGGGGCCCGTTCGCGAGAGACCCAGTACTTC	CASSPYFGGARSRETQYF
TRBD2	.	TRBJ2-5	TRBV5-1	TGCGCCAGCAGCTTTATGGGACTAGTTTTGCACTTC	CASSFMGLVLHF
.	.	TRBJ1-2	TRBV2	TGTGCCAGCAGTGAAAGGGGGTCTTCGGACACCTTC	CASSERGSSDTF
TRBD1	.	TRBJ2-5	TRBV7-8	TGTGCCAGCAGCAAGATAACCGGGACAGGGGGCTTATCGGGAGAGACCCAGTACTTC	CASSKITGTGGLSGETQYF
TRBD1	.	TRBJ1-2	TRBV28	TGTGCCACCGGAAGGACAGGGCTTTCCTATGGCTACACCTTC	CATGRTGLSYGYTF
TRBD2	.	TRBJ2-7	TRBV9	TGTGCCAGCAGCGCCCAAAGACGAACCGGGACTATCTACGAGCAGTACTTC	CASSAQRRTGTIYEQYF
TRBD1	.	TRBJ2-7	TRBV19	TGTGCCAGTAGTATAGGGACAGGGACCGAGCAGTACTTC	CASSIGTGTEQYF
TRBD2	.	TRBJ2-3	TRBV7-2	TGTGCCAGCAGCTCAAGCGGGGGGACCACAGATACGCAGTATTTT	CASSSSGGTTDTQYF
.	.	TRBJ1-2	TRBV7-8	TGTGCCAGCAGCCCCATGGGGCATGGCTACACCTTC	CASSPMGHGYTF
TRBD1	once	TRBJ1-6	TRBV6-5	TGTGCCAGCCTTTCGACAGGGAGTAATTCACCCCTCCACTTT	CASLSTGSNSPLHF
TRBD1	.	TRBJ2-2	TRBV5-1	TGCGCCAGCAGCTTGGAAACAGGGGTGGGGGAGCTGTTTTTT	CASSLETGVGELFF
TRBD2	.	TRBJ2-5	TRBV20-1	TGCAGTGCTAGTCCTAGCGGGGGGACGGGGACCCAGTACTTC	CSASPSGGTGTQYF
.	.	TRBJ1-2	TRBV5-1	TGCGCCAGCACTAAGGAGGGGGGGCAAGACTATGGCTACACCTTC	CASTKEGGQDYGYTF
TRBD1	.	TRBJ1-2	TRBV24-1	TGTGCCACCAGTGAGCGAAGACAGGGGGTCTATGGCTACACCTTC	CATSERRQGVYGYTF
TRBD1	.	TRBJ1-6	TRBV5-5	TGTGCCAGCAGCTTGGGCGGGACAGAGGCCATGAAAACCCTCCACTTT	CASSLGGTEAMKTLHF
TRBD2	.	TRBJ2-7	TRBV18	TGTGCCAGCTCAAAGGGACTAGCGTCCTACGAGCAGTACTTC	CASSKGLASYEQYF
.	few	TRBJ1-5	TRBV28	TGTGCCAGCAAGGGGAGCAATCAGCCCCAGCATTTT	CASKGSNQPQHF
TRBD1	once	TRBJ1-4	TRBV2	TGTGCCAGCAGTGAAGACAGGGGTGGTTTTGGAGAAAAACTGTTTTTT	CASSEDRGGFGEKLFF
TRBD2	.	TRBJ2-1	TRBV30	TGTGCCTGGAGTGTACATCCCCGGAGTAGCGGGAGGGGCTATGCGAGGTTCTTC	CAWSVHPRSSGRGYARFF
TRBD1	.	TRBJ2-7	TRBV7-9	TGTGCCAGCAGCTTAAGTCCTAGGGGGCTGACGTACGAGCAGTACTTC	CASSLSPRGLTYEQYF
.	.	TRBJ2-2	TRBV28	TGTGCCAGCCGGGACACGAACACCGGGGAGCTGTTTTTT	CASRDTNTGELFF
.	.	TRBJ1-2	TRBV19	TGTGCCAGTAGTATCTCAGTTAACTATGGCTACACCTTC	CASSISVNYGYTF
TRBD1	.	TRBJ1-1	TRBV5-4	TGTGCCAGCAGGGCCGGGACAGAGAACACTGAAGCTTTCTTT	CASRAGTENTEAFF
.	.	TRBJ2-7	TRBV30	TGTGCCTGGAGTGTACTTCTCGAGCAGTACTTC	CAWSVLLEQYF
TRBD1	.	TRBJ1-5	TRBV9	TGTGCCAGCAGCGTAGACGGGACAGGGGTCCGGGGGGCCCAGCATTTT	CASSVDGTGVRGAQHF
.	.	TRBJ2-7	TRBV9	TGTGCCAGCAGCGCGTCCGACAGGAGTGCCTACGAGCAGTACTTC	CASSASDRSAYEQYF
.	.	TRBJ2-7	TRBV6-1	TGTGCCAGCAGACTCACTGATACAGGGTCAAACGAGCAGTACTTC	CASRLTDTGSNEQYF